This TCR beta chain was sequenced for a study of Ad26.COV2.S vaccination and SARS-CoV-2 variants. A few counts support this clone. Per germline, CDR1 SGHAT and CDR2 FQNNGV. After removal of 5 bases from V and 0 bases from J, the junction contained 16 bases not matched to a gene. This CDR3 contains 18 residues. Treatment meaning: around 19 received Ad26.COV2.S at low or high dose, single or two shots; 5 received placebo; per-sample allocation not given. Sampling occurred on day 63 after the first vaccine or placebo injection. The assay was immunoSEQ multiplex PCR, and TCRdb's table has in-frame clones only and misses some. The sample includes around 400,000 clones, approximately 92% seen only once; the top ten take less than 15%.

The sample here was peripheral blood, taken in a trial of Ad26.COV2.S vaccine versus placebo. This sequence joins TRBV11-2 and TRBJ2-7; the match to TRBD1 covers 7 bases. This TCR was sampled from a person between 18 and 65 years old who received the Ad26.COV2.S COVID-19 vaccine or a placebo. The CDR3 loop is CASSEGAPGQQSSYEQYF. As DNA, the CDR3 is TGTGCCAGCAGCGAGGGCGCTCCGGGACAGCAGAGCTCCTACGAGCAGTACTTC.